This T cell receptor beta chain was observed in a study of cytomegalovirus exposure and HLA in healthy donors. Amplification used 60 Vbeta primers and 13 Jbeta primers. Sequencing used immunoSEQ multiplex PCR; TCRdb keeps in-frame clones, though not all of them. The sample lists 55,000 to 85,000 clones, about nine tenths seen once, with 2% in the top ten. CDR3 size: 15 residues. Germline V gene sequence: CDR1 SGDLS, CDR2 YYNGEE. Germline trimming cut 6 bases from V and 0 bases from J; bases unmatched to any gene: 8. The clonotype was recovered from a woman aged 30 to 39 in good health and CMV-seronegative. The chain uses TRBV9 and TRBJ1-1; 7 nucleotides match TRBD1. Material for sequencing was PBMCs. CDR3 region: CASTTGVGMNTEAFF. CDR3 nucleotides: TGTGCCAGCACCACAGGGGTGGGGATGAACACTGAAGCTTTCTTT.